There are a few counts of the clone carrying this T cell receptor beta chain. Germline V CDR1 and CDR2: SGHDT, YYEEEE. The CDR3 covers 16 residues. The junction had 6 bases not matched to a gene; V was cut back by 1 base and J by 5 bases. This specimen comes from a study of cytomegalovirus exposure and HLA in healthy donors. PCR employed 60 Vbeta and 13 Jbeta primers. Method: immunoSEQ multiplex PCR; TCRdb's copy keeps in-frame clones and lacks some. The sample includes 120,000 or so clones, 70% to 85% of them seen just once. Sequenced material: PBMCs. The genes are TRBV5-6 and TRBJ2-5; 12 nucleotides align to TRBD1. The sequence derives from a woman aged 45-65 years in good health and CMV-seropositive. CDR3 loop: CASSLRDRGRRETQYF. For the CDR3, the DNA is TGTGCCAGCAGCTTGAGGGACAGGGGGCGTCGGGAGACCCAGTACTTC.